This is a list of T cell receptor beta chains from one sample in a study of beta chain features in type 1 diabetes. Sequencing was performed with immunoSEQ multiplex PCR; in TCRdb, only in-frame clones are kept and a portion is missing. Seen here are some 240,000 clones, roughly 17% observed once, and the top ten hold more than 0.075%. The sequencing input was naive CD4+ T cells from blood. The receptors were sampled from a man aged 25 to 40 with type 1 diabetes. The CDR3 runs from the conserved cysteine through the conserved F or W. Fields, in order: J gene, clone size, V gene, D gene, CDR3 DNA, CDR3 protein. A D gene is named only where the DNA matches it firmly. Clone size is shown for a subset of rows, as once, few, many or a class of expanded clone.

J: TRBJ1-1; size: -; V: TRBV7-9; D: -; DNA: TGTGCCAGCAGCCGGGACGGTGAAGCTTTCTTT; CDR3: CASSRDGEAFF
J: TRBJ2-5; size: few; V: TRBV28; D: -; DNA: TGTGCCAGCAGTTCTCCCGGTTACACCCTCCAAGAGACCCAGTACTTC; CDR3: CASSSPGYTLQETQYF
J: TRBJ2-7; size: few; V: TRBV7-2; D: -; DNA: TGTGCCAGCAGCTGGACCGGAGCGGGCGAGCAGTACTTC; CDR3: CASSWTGAGEQYF
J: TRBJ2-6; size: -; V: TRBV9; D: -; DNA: TGTGCCAGCAGCCTCCGGGACGCCAACTCTGGGGCCAACGTCCTGACTTTC; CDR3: CASSLRDANSGANVLTF
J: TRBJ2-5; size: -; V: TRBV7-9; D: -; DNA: TGTGCCAGCAGCTTAGCGCTAAGTAAGAAGGAGACCCAGTACTTC; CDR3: CASSLALSKKETQYF
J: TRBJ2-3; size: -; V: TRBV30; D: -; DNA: TGTGCCTGGGCTCTGTTTGGGCAGGGGACAGATACGCAGTATTTT; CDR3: CAWALFGQGTDTQYF
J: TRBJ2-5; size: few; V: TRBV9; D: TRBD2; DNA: TGTGCCAGCAGCGTGGGACTAGCGGGAGACGAGTACTTC; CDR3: CASSVGLAGDEYF
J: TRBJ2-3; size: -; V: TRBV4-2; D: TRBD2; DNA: TGTGCCAGCAGCCGGACGGGAGGGGGACTAGCGGGAGTTGCAGATACGCAGTATTTT; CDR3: CASSRTGGGLAGVADTQYF
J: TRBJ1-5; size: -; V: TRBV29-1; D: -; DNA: TGCAGCGTTGTAACGGGAAGCAATCAGCCCCAGCATTTT; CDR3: CSVVTGSNQPQHF
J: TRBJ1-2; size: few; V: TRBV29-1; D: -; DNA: TGCAGCGTCGGAGGCTACACCTTC; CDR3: CSVGGYTF
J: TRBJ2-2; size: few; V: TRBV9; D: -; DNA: TGTGCCAGCAGCGTAGCTGGCGGGTCGGGCACCGGGGAGCTGTTTTTT; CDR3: CASSVAGGSGTGELFF
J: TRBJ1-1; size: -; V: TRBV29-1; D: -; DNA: TGCAGCGGGGCGGGACAAGAGAACACTGAAGCTTTCTTT; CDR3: CSGAGQENTEAFF
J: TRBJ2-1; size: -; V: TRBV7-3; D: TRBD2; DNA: TGTGCCAGCAGCCAACCAGGACTAGCGGGAAACAATGAGCAGTTCTTC; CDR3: CASSQPGLAGNNEQFF
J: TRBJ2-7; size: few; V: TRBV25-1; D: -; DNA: TGTGCCAGCAGTGAATTAGGTACCTACGAGCAGTACTTC; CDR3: CASSELGTYEQYF
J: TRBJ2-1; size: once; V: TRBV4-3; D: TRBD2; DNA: TGCGCCAGCAGCCAAGATTCAGCGGGAGGGAGCTCCTACAATGAGCAGTTCTTC; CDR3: CASSQDSAGGSSYNEQFF
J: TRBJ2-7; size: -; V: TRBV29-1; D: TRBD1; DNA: TGCAGCGTCCGGGACAGGGGGCACGAGCAGTACTTC; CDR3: CSVRDRGHEQYF
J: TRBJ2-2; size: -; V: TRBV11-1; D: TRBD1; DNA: TGTGCCAGCAGCTCCCCGGACAGGGTAGTCGGGGAGCTGTTTTTT; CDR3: CASSSPDRVVGELFF
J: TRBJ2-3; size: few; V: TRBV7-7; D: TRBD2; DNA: TGTGCCAGCAGCATCGGACTAGCGGGAGAATTGGATACGCAGTATTTT; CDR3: CASSIGLAGELDTQYF
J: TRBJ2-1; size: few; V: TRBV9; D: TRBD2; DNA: TGTGCCAGCAGCCCTCCGGGACTAGCGAGGAATGAGCAGTTCTTC; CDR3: CASSPPGLARNEQFF
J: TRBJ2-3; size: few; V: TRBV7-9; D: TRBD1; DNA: TGTGCCAGCAGCTCTCAGGGGGCCGCAGATACGCAGTATTTT; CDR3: CASSSQGAADTQYF
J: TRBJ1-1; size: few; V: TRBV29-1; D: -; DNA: TGCAGCGTTGAACCGCGGGTGGGTGGCACTGAAGCTTTCTTT; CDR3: CSVEPRVGGTEAFF
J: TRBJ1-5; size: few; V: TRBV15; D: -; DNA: TGTGCCACCAGCAGAGAAAGGGTGCAGCCCCAGCATTTT; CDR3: CATSRERVQPQHF
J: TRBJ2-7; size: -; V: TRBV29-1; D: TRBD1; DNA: TGCAGCGCAAGAGTTGGGACAGCCTACGAGCAGTACTTC; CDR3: CSARVGTAYEQYF